A single sample gave rise to the 27 T cell receptor beta chains below, sequenced in a study of control samples from healthy donors and cancer patients. This table comes from immunoSEQ multiplex PCR, and its TCRdb copy is limited to in-frame clones, with some not included. The sample lists about 94,000 clones, 86% occurring once. The source material was blood. The receptors here all came from a woman between 45 and 65 years old in good health.

This sequence joins TRBV7-9 and TRBJ2-2; 10 bases agree with TRBD2. This CDR3 is built from 17 residues. CDR1 and CDR2 (germline): SEHNR, FQNEAQ (reference sequence). The J segment lost 4 bases and the V segment lost 5 bases, leaving 10 bases of the junction unmatched. CDR3: CASSRGGAGGGTGELFF. The CDR3 DNA reads TGTGCCAGCAGCCGGGGCGGAGCGGGAGGGGGCACCGGGGAGCTGTTTTTT.

The chain recombines TRBV6-2 or TRBV6-3 with TRBJ1-5; 7 bases are a match to TRBD1. CDR1 is MNHEY and CDR2 is SVGEGT in the germline V gene. V was pared by 5 bases and J by 0 bases, with 7 bases of the junction left unmatched. This CDR3 is 16 amino acids long. The CDR3 here is CASSRQGGYSNQPQHF. The DNA of the CDR3 is TGTGCCAGCAGTCGCCAGGGGGGTTATAGCAATCAGCCCCAGCATTTT.

Only one count was recorded for this clone. The J gene is TRBJ2-7, the V gene TRBV4-2; D is perhaps TRBD2 (6 bases). The germline V gene has CDR1 LGHNA and CDR2 YNFKEQ. The CDR3 extends over 16 amino acids. Trimming pared 1 base from V and 0 bases from J, leaving 13 bases between. The CDR3 protein is CASSQAGGHSSYEQYF. CDR3 bases: TGTGCCAGCAGCCAAGCCGGAGGGCACAGCTCCTACGAGCAGTACTTC.

V and J are TRBV25-1 and TRBJ1-1; 7 bases are a match to TRBD1. With V trimmed by 7 bases and J by 5 bases, 4 bases remained unmatched. Germline assignment: CDR1 MGHDK and CDR2 SYGVNS. This CDR3 has 12 residues. CDR3 residues: CASKTGRTEAFF. The CDR3 DNA reads as TGTGCCAGCAAGACAGGGCGAACTGAAGCTTTCTTT.

This rearrangement joins TRBV5-1 to TRBJ1-6; D is possibly TRBD1 (5 bases). V was cut by 4 bases and J by 13 bases, with 18 bases left in between. The CDR3 has 14 amino acids. Germline assignment: CDR1 SGHRS and CDR2 YFSETQ. CDR3 DNA: TGCGCCAGCAGCCAGGGACCCCAGGGAAACCCCCTCCACTTT. This encodes CASSQGPQGNPLHF.

In this sample, this clone turned up once. For the CDR3, the DNA is TGTGCCAGCAGCGCTACGACCTCTGGAAACACCATATATTTT. It yields the protein CASSATTSGNTIYF. The rearrangement links TRBV9 to TRBJ1-3; D remains unclear. The V gene lost 3 bases and the J gene lost 0 bases, with 7 bases spanning the gap. The CDR3 length is 14 residues. CDR1 SGDLS and CDR2 YYNGEE come from the germline V gene.

The V gene is TRBV6-5, the J gene TRBJ2-3; D gene ambiguous. The CDR3 has 15 residues. V was pared by 0 bases and J by 2 bases, with 9 bases between. Looked up from germline, CDR1 is MNHEY and CDR2 is SVGAGI. In nucleotides, the CDR3 is TGTGCCAGCAGTTACTCTGGGCGGAACACAGATACGCAGTATTTT. Its protein is CASSYSGRNTDTQYF.

The V and J genes are TRBV6-4 and TRBJ2-1; possibly TRBD2 for D (6 bases). Germline assignment: CDR1 MRHNA and CDR2 SNTAGT. CDR3 length equals 15 residues. Between the trimmed V and J ends, which lost 0 bases and 6 bases, there was a span of 12 bases. Written as DNA, the CDR3 is TGTGCCAGCAGTGACTCAGGACTACCAATCAATGAGCAGTTCTTC. Its protein is CASSDSGLPINEQFF.

The rearrangement links TRBV6-5 to TRBJ1-6; no reliable D call. Trimming took 5 bases from V and 6 from J, leaving 14 bases between them. CDR3 size: 15 residues. Germline V lookup: CDR1 MNHEY, CDR2 SVGAGI. CDR3 DNA: TGTGCCAGCAGTCCAAACAGCGGTCGTAATTCACCCCTCCACTTT. Amino acid sequence: CASSPNSGRNSPLHF.

This clone was detected once. This rearrangement joins TRBV19 to TRBJ1-5; TRBD1 might be the D (6 bases). Germline V gives CDR1 LNHDA, CDR2 SQIVND (reference sequence). V shed 5 bases and J shed 4 bases, with 15 bases lying between them. This CDR3 comprises 15 residues. The CDR3 DNA is TGTGCCAGTAGTCCCGGGACATCCATTAATCAGCCCCAGCATTTT. This translates into CASSPGTSINQPQHF. Full variable domain (rest looked up from reference TRBV19 and TRBJ1-5): DGGITQSPKYLFRKEGQNVTLSCEQNLNHDAMYWYRQDPGQGLRLIYYSQIVNDFQKGDIAEGYSVSREKKESFPLTVTSAQKNPTAFYLCASSPGTSINQPQHFGDGTRLSIL.

This clone occurred many times. The chain carries TRBV12-5 and TRBJ2-7; D unclear. The CDR3 is 11 residues long. Germline V gives CDR1 LGHNT, CDR2 FRNRAP. V lost 2 bases, J lost 3 bases, and 2 bases lay in between. The CDR3 protein is CASGLFYEQYF. In DNA, the CDR3 is TGTGCTAGTGGTTTGTTCTACGAGCAGTACTTC.

The chain uses TRBV5-5 and TRBJ2-7, with D unresolved. This CDR3 has 13 amino acids. Germline V CDR1 and CDR2: SGHKS, YYEKEE (reference sequence). V lost 4 bases and J 4 bases, leaving 12 bases between the germline ends. DNA for the CDR3: TGTGCCAGCAGCCTAGGGATTAGGTACGAGCAGTACTTC. Its protein is CASSLGIRYEQYF.

The chain employs TRBV29-1 and TRBJ2-3; 9 bases map to TRBD2. The germline gives CDR1 SQVTM, CDR2 ANQGSEA. V shed 3 bases and J 3 bases; nucleotides not matched to a gene: 4. CDR3 size: 14 residues. The CDR3 DNA sequence: TGCAGCGTTGACGGGCGGGAGGGGACAGATACGCAGTATTTT. The encoded protein is CSVDGREGTDTQYF.

The chain employs TRBV7-9 and TRBJ2-1; D is perhaps TRBD1 or TRBD2 (5 bases each). This CDR3 is 12 amino acids long. Looked up from germline, CDR1 is SEHNR and CDR2 is FQNEAQ (reference sequence). The V end was cut by 4 bases, the J end by 13 bases, with 14 bases between. The CDR3 loop reads CASSSWDQDQFF. The CDR3 region has the DNA TGTGCCAGCAGCTCGTGGGACCAGGACCAGTTCTTC.

The chain uses TRBV19 and TRBJ1-2; TRBD1 agrees at 11 bases. The CDR3 is 13 amino acids. Germline CDR1 LNHDA, CDR2 SQIVND (reference sequence). V was clipped by 10 bases and J by 4 bases; unmatched bases: 5. CDR3 coding DNA: TGTGCCACCAAGGGACAGGGGGGCTATGGCTACACCTTC. Protein product: CATKGQGGYGYTF.

The chain combines TRBV11-3 with TRBJ2-1; 8 positions match TRBD2. The CDR3 has 17 amino acids. Germline values: CDR1 SGHNT, CDR2 YENEEA. V shed 0 bases and J 8 bases; nucleotides not matched to a gene: 12. DNA of the CDR3: TGTGCCAGCAGCTTAGAACCTAGCGGGTGTCCATGGGATGAGCAGTTCTTC. Translating it yields CASSLEPSGCPWDEQFF.

This clone has only one observation. This rearrangement joins TRBV7-9 to TRBJ2-5, with 7 bases that match TRBD2. Germline trimming cut 5 bases from V and 2 bases from J; bases unmatched to any gene: 17. The CDR3 spans 18 residues. Germline values: CDR1 SEHNR, CDR2 FQNEAQ (reference sequence). CDR3 DNA sequence: TGTGCCAGCAGCAACACCTTCAGAGCTAGCGGACCACAAGAGACCCAGTACTTC. As protein: CASSNTFRASGPQETQYF.

This chain uses TRBV7-9 with TRBJ1-2, with D possibly being TRBD1 (5 bases). Per germline, CDR1 SEHNR and CDR2 FQNEAQ (reference sequence). V was pared by 1 base and J by 4 bases, with 10 bases between. The CDR3 length is 14 residues. CDR3 coding DNA: TGTGCCAGCAGCTTAGGGTCAGGGTTCTATGGCTACACCTTC. Its protein product is CASSLGSGFYGYTF.

The V gene is TRBV10-3, the J gene TRBJ2-3; 7 bases line up with TRBD1. In germline, CDR1 is ENHRY, CDR2 SYGVKD. This CDR3 contains 15 residues. J gave up 0 bases and V 6 bases, and 6 bases lay outside the gene matches. DNA of the CDR3: TGTGCCATCAGGGTCCGGGACAGAAGCACAGATACGCAGTATTTT. Its protein product is CAIRVRDRSTDTQYF.

A note on this clone: At the DNA level, this CDR3 is encoded by other sequences in the same sample as well. The V gene is TRBV11-2, the J gene TRBJ1-5; D not resolved. CDR3 length: 13 amino acids. V gave up 0 bases and J gave up 1 base, with 1 base separating them. Germline V gene data show CDR1 as SGHAT and CDR2 as FQNNGV. CDR3 nucleotides: TGTGCCAGCAGCTTAGAGAGCAATCAGCCCCAGCATTTT. It is translated as CASSLESNQPQHF.

For the CDR3, the DNA is TGTGCCAGTAGTGTGCAGACCTTCGGTCAGCCCCAGCATTTT. Translation: CASSVQTFGQPQHF. This chain joins TRBV19 and TRBJ1-5; no firm D call. Trimming removed 5 bases from V and 6 bases from J, with 14 bases in between. Germline CDR1 LNHDA, CDR2 SQIVND (reference sequence). This CDR3 has 14 amino acids.

This sequence joins TRBV2 and TRBJ2-7; 7 nucleotides align to TRBD2. Germline lookup yields CDR1 SNHLY and CDR2 FYNNEI. This CDR3 is built from 14 residues. The junction had 7 bases not matched to a gene; V was cut back by 6 bases and J by 2 bases. The CDR3 region has the DNA TGTGCCAGCAGGGGAACTAGCGTTGCCTACGAGCAGTACTTC. Amino acid sequence: CASRGTSVAYEQYF.

The gene calls are TRBV6-6 and TRBJ2-7, with D perhaps matching TRBD1 (6 bases). Germline V gene data show CDR1 as MNHNY and CDR2 as SVGAGI (reference sequence). Trimming removed 2 bases at V and 3 bases at J, with 14 bases between. This CDR3 contains 15 residues. CDR3 nucleotides: TGTGCCAGCAGTTACCCAGGGGACGTCGACTACGAGCAGTACTTC. This gives the protein CASSYPGDVDYEQYF.

The chain joins TRBV6-5 to TRBJ2-7; 8 nucleotides line up with TRBD2. J lost 3 bases, V lost 4 bases, and 8 bases had no gene match. CDR3 length equals 15 residues. Germline assignment: CDR1 MNHEY and CDR2 SVGAGI. CDR3 protein: CASSSRAGGLYEQYF. In DNA form, the CDR3 reads TGTGCCAGCAGTTCGAGGGCGGGGGGCCTCTACGAGCAGTACTTC.

This chain uses TRBV29-1 with TRBJ1-1; D not resolved. Germline CDR1 and CDR2: SQVTM and ANQGSEA. CDR3 length: 13 residues. V was cut by 4 bases and J by 0 bases, with 9 bases left in between. CDR3 sequence reads: CSVAEGLNTEAFF. CDR3 DNA: TGCAGCGTTGCGGAGGGTTTGAACACTGAAGCTTTCTTT.

The CDR3 here is CASHRETEAFF. The DNA for the CDR3 is TGTGCCAGTCATCGGGAGACTGAAGCTTTCTTT. V and J are TRBV5-5 and TRBJ1-1; D gene ambiguous. V lost 8 bases and J 5 bases, leaving 10 bases between the germline ends. Germline assignment: CDR1 SGHKS and CDR2 YYEKEE (reference sequence). The CDR3 is 11 residues long. The full variable domain, in which reference TRBV5-5 and TRBJ1-1 provide the parts outside the CDR3, is DAGVTQSPTHLIKTRGQQVTLRCSPISGHKSVSWYQQVLGQGPQFIFQYYEKEERGRGNFPDRFSARQFPNYSSELNVNALLLGDSALYLCASHRETEAFFGQGTRLTVV.

V gene TRBV2 combines with J gene TRBJ2-7; tentatively, D is TRBD1 (6 bases). Between the trimmed V and J ends, which lost 3 bases and 0 bases, there was a span of 12 bases. This CDR3 region has 15 residues. The germline V gene has CDR1 SNHLY and CDR2 FYNNEI. The CDR3 nucleotides are TGTGCCAGCAGTGATTTCCAGGGGAGCTCCTACGAGCAGTACTTC. Residues: CASSDFQGSSYEQYF. Filled out from reference TRBV2 and TRBJ2-7, the complete variable domain reads EPEVTQTPSHQVTQMGQEVILRCVPISNHLYFYWYRQILGQKVEFLVSFYNNEISEKSEIFDDQFSVERPDGSNFTLKIRSTKLEDSAMYFCASSDFQGSSYEQYFGPGTRLTVT.